Following are 18 T cell receptor beta chains from one sample sequenced in a study of blood T cell repertoires in COVID-19. Only in-frame clones appear in the TCRdb table, and some are missing; sequencing was by immunoSEQ multiplex PCR. The data contain 30,000 or so clones, almost 85% of them singletons. The sample comprised peripheral blood. These TCRs come from an elderly man with active COVID-19.

This clone has only a few counts. The chain joins TRBV24-1 to TRBJ2-2; 12 bases fit TRBD2. The J segment lost 10 bases and the V segment lost 2 bases, leaving 4 bases of the junction unmatched. The CDR3 is 15 amino acids. CDR1 is KGHDR and CDR2 is SFDVKD in the germline V gene. In DNA form, the CDR3 reads TGTGCCACCAGTGATTGGACTAGCGGGGTAGCGGAGCTGTTTTTT. Protein product: CATSDWTSGVAELFF.

The chain uses TRBV30 and TRBJ1-4; 7 bases agree with TRBD1. This CDR3 is 13 amino acids long. CDR1 GTSNPN and CDR2 SVGIG come from the germline V gene (reference sequence). V shed 4 bases and J 4 bases; nucleotides not matched to a gene: 3. CDR3 DNA sequence: TGTGCCTGGAAGGGACAGAATAATGAAAAACTGTTTTTT. Translating gives CAWKGQNNEKLFF.

This rearrangement joins TRBV5-5 to TRBJ1-6; D possibly corresponds to TRBD1 (5 bases). Trimming took off 5 bases at V and 6 bases at J, with 9 bases between the two ends. From germline, CDR1 is SGHKS and CDR2 YYEKEE (reference sequence). This CDR3 contains 13 residues. The CDR3: CASRTVSNSPLHF. As DNA, the CDR3 is TGTGCCAGCAGGACAGTAAGTAATTCACCCCTCCACTTT.

The V gene is TRBV28, the J gene TRBJ1-1, with 8 positions matching TRBD1. The CDR3 runs to 13 residues. Unmatched junction bases numbered 9, after V lost 5 bases and J lost 10 bases. The germline V gene has CDR1 MDHEN and CDR2 SYDVKM. The CDR3 nucleotides read TGTGCCAGCAGTCTTCAGGGGGCGCGGGGAGCTTTCTTT. Translating it yields CASSLQGARGAFF.

This clone has more than one count but fewer than ten. This chain uses TRBV18 with TRBJ2-1; 7 bases align to TRBD1. This CDR3 region has 14 residues. V was pared by 3 bases and J by 6 bases, with 5 bases of the junction left unmatched. CDR1 and CDR2 (germline): KGHSH, LQKENI. CDR3 coding DNA: TGTGCCAGCTCACCCTCGACAGGGTTCAATGAGCAGTTCTTC. Protein sequence: CASSPSTGFNEQFF.

The rearrangement links TRBV5-8 to TRBJ1-4; 7 bases are shared with TRBD1. The junction had 12 bases not matched to a gene; V was cut back by 4 bases and J by 3 bases. CDR1 is SGHTS, CDR2 YDEGEE, per germline. CDR3 size: 17 residues. Written as DNA, the CDR3 is TGTGCCAGCAGCGCCGGGACAAGGGGGCTAGCTAATGAAAAACTGTTTTTT. Translated, it gives CASSAGTRGLANEKLFF. Full variable domain (outside the CDR3, taken from reference TRBV5-8 and TRBJ1-4): EAGVTQSPTHLIKTRGQQATLRCSPISGHTSVYWYQQALGLGLQFLLWYDEGEERNRGNFPPRFSGRQFPNYSSELNVNALELEDSALYLCASSAGTRGLANEKLFFGSGTQLSVL.

The rearrangement uses TRBV29-1 and TRBJ1-2; maybe TRBD1 (6 bases). The CDR3 has 16 amino acids. V was trimmed by 2 bases and J by 4 bases, leaving 20 bases between them. Germline V gene sequence: CDR1 SQVTM, CDR2 ANQGSEA. DNA of the CDR3: TGCAGCGTTGAACTCGAGGAGGGGGGGGTAGGCTATGGCTACACCTTC. Protein: CSVELEEGGVGYGYTF.

The chain is built from TRBV7-2 and TRBJ1-2; D may be TRBD1 (6 bases). Trimming took off 1 base at V and 5 bases at J, with 11 bases between the two ends. The germline V gene has CDR1 SGHTA and CDR2 FQGNSA. The CDR3 is 14 residues long. Written as DNA, the CDR3 is TGTGCCAGCAGCTTAGGGACAGTGGATTATGGCTACACCTTC. It encodes CASSLGTVDYGYTF. Supplemented by reference TRBV7-2 and TRBJ1-2, the full variable domain reads GAGVSQSPSNKVTEKGKDVELRCDPISGHTALYWYRQSLGQGLEFLIYFQGNSAPDKSGLPSDRFSAERTGGSVSTLTIQRTQQEDSAVYLCASSLGTVDYGYTFGSGTRLTVV.

This chain joins TRBV5-1 and TRBJ1-2; TRBD1 aligns across 8 bases. This CDR3 contains 11 residues. CDR1 and CDR2 (germline): SGHRS, YFSETQ. V shed 5 bases, J shed 8 bases, and the junction held 2 bases outside the gene matches. CDR3 residues: CASRDRVGYTF. The CDR3 region has the DNA TGCGCCAGCAGGGACAGGGTCGGCTACACCTTC.

The chain combines TRBV3-1 (or the pseudogene TRBV3-2) with TRBJ2-3; 9 bases match TRBD2. CDR1 and CDR2 (germline): LGHDT, YNNKEL (reference sequence). V was pared by 4 bases and J by 4 bases, with 6 bases of the junction left unmatched. This CDR3 spans 15 amino acids. The DNA for the CDR3 is TGTGCCAGCAGCCGGCGGGGGGGCACCGCAGATACGCAGTATTTT. Translating it yields CASSRRGGTADTQYF.

The chain carries TRBV4-1 and TRBJ2-3, with D possibly being TRBD1 (6 bases). V dropped 2 bases and J dropped 1 base, with 10 bases sitting between them. The CDR3 runs to 15 residues. Germline CDR1 is MGHRA and CDR2 is YSYEKL. CDR3 protein: CASSQPEGGTDTQYF. The CDR3 region has the DNA TGCGCCAGCAGCCAACCTGAGGGGGGCACAGATACGCAGTATTTT.

The chain recombines TRBV28 with TRBJ1-5; 8 bases agree with TRBD1. This CDR3 has 14 amino acids. V was pared by 4 bases and J by 5 bases, with 4 bases of the junction left unmatched. Germline V gives CDR1 MDHEN, CDR2 SYDVKM. CDR3 amino acids: CASSYGQGDQPQHF. The CDR3 DNA is TGTGCCAGCAGTTATGGACAGGGAGATCAGCCCCAGCATTTT.

This chain links TRBV7-3 with TRBJ2-4; D not resolved. CDR1 and CDR2 (germline): SGHTA, FQGTGA. The CDR3 is 15 residues long. Trimming removed 2 bases from V and 8 bases from J, with 16 bases in between. This CDR3 is CASSLQPGSRDIQYF. For the CDR3, the DNA is TGTGCCAGCAGCTTACAGCCCGGGTCTCGGGACATTCAGTACTTC.

This chain uses TRBV30 with TRBJ1-1; D is unclear. CDR1 GTSNPN and CDR2 SVGIG come from the germline V gene (reference sequence). V gave up 4 bases and J gave up 4 bases, with 10 bases separating them. The CDR3 contains 12 residues. CDR3 in DNA: TGTGCCTGGAACGTCGCCGGCACTGAAGCTTTCTTT. Protein product: CAWNVAGTEAFF.

This chain joins TRBV27 and TRBJ2-3; a possible D gene is TRBD2 (7 bases). The germline V and J ends were trimmed by 10 bases and 2 bases, with 16 bases remaining between them. This CDR3 has 14 amino acids. The germline CDR1 and CDR2 sequences are MNHEY and SMNVEV (reference sequence). CDR3 nucleotides: TGTGCCATCCGGCGGGGGCTAAACACAGATACGCAGTATTTT. It translates to CAIRRGLNTDTQYF.

The rearrangement joins TRBV12-3 or TRBV12-4 to TRBJ1-5; 10 bases map to TRBD1. The CDR3 extends over 13 amino acids. V was clipped by 6 bases and J by 7 bases; unmatched bases: 3. CDR3 sequence: CASRPGQGQPQHF. The CDR3 bases are TGTGCCAGCAGACCGGGACAGGGGCAGCCCCAGCATTTT.

V and J are TRBV11-2 and TRBJ1-6; D might be TRBD1 (5 bases). Germline V lookup: CDR1 SGHAT, CDR2 FQNNGV. V was shortened by 0 bases and J by 6 bases, with 12 bases between the two germline ends. This CDR3 has 16 amino acids. CDR3 in amino acids: CASSLDLGLSNSPLHF. The DNA of the CDR3 is TGTGCCAGCAGCTTAGATTTGGGGCTGAGTAATTCACCCCTCCACTTT.

The J gene is TRBJ1-3, the V gene TRBV9, with D hard to call. The CDR3 is 15 amino acids. Trimming took 0 bases from V and 2 from J, leaving 9 bases between them. The germline gives CDR1 SGDLS, CDR2 YYNGEE. As DNA, the CDR3 is TGTGCCAGCAGCGTAGACGGGGAGGCTGGAAACACCATATATTTT. Protein sequence: CASSVDGEAGNTIYF.